This T cell receptor beta chain was sequenced during a study of T cell repertoires in cytomegalovirus infection. This clonotype was seen once. Its antigen is as yet unknown. Study observations and caveats: The response measured ex vivo was dominated by TCR beta clonotypes (HLA-C-restricted and CMV-specific).

Using its own MiXCR run on the reads, TCRdb lists one record per CDR3 protein. This table has about 740,000 distinct CDR3 sequences, around a third appearing once. The CDR3 loop spans 12 amino acids. CDR1 is SGHRS, CDR2 YFSETQ, per germline. Trimming took 5 bases from V and 5 from J, leaving 8 bases between them. The rearrangement links TRBV5-1 to TRBJ2-1; D gene ambiguous. This TCR was recovered from a human donor in good health (CMV status not recorded). Some clones in this sample may be carry-over from other donors' samples. This sample comprised cultured PBMCs, obtained from culture after CMV antigen stimulation. CDR3 protein: CASRLVDNEQFF. The CDR3 DNA follows: TGCGCCAGCAGGCTGGTAGACAATGAGCAGTTCTTC.